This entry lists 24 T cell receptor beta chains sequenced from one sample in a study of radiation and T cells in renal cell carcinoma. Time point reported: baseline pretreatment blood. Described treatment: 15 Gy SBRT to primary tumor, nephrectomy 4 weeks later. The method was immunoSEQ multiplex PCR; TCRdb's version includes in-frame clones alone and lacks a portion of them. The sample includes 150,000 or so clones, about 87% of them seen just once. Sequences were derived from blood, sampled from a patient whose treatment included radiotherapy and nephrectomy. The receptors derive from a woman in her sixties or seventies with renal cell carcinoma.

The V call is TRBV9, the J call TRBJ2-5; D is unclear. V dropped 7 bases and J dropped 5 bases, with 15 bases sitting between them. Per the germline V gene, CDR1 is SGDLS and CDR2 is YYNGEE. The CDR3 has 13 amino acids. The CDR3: CASSRSVTETQYF. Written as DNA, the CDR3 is TGTGCCAGCTCGCGGTCCGTTACCGAGACCCAGTACTTC.

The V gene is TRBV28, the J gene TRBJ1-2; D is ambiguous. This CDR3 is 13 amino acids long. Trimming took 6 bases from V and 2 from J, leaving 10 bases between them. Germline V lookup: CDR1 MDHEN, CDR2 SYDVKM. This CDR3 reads CASSPGGNYGYTF. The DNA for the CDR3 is TGTGCCAGCAGCCCGGGAGGGAACTATGGCTACACCTTC.

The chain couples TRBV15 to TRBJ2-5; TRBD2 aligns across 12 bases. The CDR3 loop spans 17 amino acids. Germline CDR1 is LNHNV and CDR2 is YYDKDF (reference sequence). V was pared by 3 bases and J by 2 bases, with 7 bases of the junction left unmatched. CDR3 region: CATSSLAGGPGQETQYF. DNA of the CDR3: TGTGCCACCAGCAGCCTAGCGGGGGGGCCTGGACAAGAGACCCAGTACTTC.

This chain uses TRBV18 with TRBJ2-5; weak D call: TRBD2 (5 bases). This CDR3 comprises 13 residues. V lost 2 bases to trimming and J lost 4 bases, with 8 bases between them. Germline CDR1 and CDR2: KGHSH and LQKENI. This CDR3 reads CASSPARAETQYF. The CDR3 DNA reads TGTGCCAGCTCACCAGCGAGGGCAGAGACCCAGTACTTC.

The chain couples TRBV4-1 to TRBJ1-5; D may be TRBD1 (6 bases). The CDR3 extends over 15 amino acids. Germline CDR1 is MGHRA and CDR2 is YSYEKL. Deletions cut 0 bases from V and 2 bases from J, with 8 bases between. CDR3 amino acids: CASSQDPGGNQPQHF. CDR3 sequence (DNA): TGCGCCAGCAGCCAAGATCCAGGGGGCAATCAGCCCCAGCATTTT.

This CDR3 is CATSRDTQGEETQYF. The CDR3 DNA sequence: TGTGCCACCAGCAGAGATACTCAGGGTGAGGAGACCCAGTACTTC. V and J are TRBV15 and TRBJ2-5, with D possibly TRBD1 on 5 matching bases. The V end lost 0 bases, the J end lost 5 bases, and 13 bases lay between the germline ends. Germline V gives CDR1 LNHNV, CDR2 YYDKDF (reference sequence). The CDR3 extends over 15 amino acids.

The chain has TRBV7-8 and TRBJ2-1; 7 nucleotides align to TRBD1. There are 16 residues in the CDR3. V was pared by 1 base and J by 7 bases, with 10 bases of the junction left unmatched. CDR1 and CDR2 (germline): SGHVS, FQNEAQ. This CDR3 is CASSLEGRGRWNEQFF. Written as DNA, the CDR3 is TGTGCCAGCAGCTTAGAGGGAAGGGGGCGGTGGAATGAGCAGTTCTTC.

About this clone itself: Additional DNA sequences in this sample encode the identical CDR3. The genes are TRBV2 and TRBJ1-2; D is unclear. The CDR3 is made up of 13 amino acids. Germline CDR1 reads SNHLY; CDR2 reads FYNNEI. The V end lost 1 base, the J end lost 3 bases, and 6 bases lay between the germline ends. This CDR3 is CASSEGTDYGYTF. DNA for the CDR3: TGTGCCAGCAGTGAAGGGACGGACTATGGCTACACCTTC.

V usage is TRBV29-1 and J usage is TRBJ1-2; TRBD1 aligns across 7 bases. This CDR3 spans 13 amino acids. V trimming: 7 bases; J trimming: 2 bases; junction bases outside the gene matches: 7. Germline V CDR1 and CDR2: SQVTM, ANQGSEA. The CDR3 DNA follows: TGCAGCGCCCGGACAGGTCACAACTATGGCTACACCTTC. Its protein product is CSARTGHNYGYTF.

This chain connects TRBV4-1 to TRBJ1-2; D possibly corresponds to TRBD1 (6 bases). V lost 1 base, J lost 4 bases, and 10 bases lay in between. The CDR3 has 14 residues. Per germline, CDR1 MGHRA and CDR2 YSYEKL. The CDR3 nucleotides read TGCGCCAGCAGCCAAGTAGGGACAACCTATGGCTACACCTTC. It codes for CASSQVGTTYGYTF.

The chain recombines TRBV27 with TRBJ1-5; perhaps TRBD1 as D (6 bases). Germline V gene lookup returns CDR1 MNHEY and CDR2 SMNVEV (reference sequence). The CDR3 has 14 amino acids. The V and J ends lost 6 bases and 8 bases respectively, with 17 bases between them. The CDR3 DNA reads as TGTGCCAGCAGGTACACGGGAGGGGGGGAGCCCCAGCATTTT. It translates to CASRYTGGGEPQHF.

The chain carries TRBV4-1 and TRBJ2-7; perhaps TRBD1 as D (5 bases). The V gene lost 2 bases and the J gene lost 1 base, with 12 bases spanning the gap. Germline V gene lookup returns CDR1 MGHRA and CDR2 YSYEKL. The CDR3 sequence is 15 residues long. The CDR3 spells CASSQFSGISYEQYF. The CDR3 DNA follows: TGCGCCAGCAGCCAATTTTCAGGGATTTCCTACGAGCAGTACTTC.

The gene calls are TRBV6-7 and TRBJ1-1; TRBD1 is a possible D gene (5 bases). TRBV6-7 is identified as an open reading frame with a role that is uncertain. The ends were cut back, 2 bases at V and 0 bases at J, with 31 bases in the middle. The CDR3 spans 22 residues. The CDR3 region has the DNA TGTGCCAGCAGTTACCGAGGAACGCCAGGGACGGTTTCAAGATTCATGAACACTGAAGCTTTCTTT. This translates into CASSYRGTPGTVSRFMNTEAFF.

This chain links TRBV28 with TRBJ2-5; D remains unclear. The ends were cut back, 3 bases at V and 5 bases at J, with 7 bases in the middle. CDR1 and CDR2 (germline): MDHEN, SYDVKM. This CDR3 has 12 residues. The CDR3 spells CASSLSGETQYF. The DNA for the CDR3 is TGTGCCAGCAGTTTGAGTGGGGAGACCCAGTACTTC.

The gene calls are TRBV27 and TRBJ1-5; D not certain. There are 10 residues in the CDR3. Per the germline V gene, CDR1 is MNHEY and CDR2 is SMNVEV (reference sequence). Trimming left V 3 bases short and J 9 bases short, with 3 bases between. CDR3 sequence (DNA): TGTGCCAGCAGTTTCAGGCCCCAGCATTTT. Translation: CASSFRPQHF.

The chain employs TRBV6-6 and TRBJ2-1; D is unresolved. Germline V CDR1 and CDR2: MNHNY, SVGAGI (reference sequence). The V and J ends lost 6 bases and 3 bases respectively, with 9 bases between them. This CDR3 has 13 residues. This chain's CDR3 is CASSPTHYNEQFF. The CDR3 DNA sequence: TGTGCCAGCAGCCCTACACACTACAATGAGCAGTTCTTC.

As DNA, the CDR3 is TGTGCCAGCAGCACCTCATACTCGGACGAGCAGTACTTC. The encoded protein is CASSTSYSDEQYF. The V gene is TRBV21-1, the J gene TRBJ2-7; TRBD2, the D gene given by the table, was not confirmed from the DNA. TRBV21-1 is deemed a pseudogene. CDR3 length: 13 amino acids.

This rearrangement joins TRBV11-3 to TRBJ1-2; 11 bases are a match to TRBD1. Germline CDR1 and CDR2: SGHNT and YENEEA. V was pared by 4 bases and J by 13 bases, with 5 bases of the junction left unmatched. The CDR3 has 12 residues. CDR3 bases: TGTGCCAGCAGCTCGGACAGGGGGCGCAGCACCTTC. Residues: CASSSDRGRSTF.

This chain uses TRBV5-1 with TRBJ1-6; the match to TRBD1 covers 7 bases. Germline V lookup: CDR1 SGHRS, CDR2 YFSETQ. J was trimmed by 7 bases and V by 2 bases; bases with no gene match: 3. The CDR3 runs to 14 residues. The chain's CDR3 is CASSFGTANSPLHF. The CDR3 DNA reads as TGCGCCAGCAGCTTCGGGACAGCAAATTCACCCCTCCACTTT.

CDR3 nucleotides: TGTGCCAGCAGCCCCGGGACTGTATCCTACGAGCAGTACTTC. It is translated as CASSPGTVSYEQYF. The V and J genes are TRBV5-4 and TRBJ2-7; tentative D call: TRBD2 (6 bases). The V gene lost 4 bases and the J gene lost 1 base, with 12 bases spanning the gap. The CDR3 is made up of 14 amino acids. Germline V gene lookup returns CDR1 SGHNT and CDR2 YYREEE (reference sequence). Full variable domain (rest looked up from reference TRBV5-4 and TRBJ2-7): ETGVTQSPTHLIKTRGQQVTLRCSSQSGHNTVSWYQQALGQGPQFIFQYYREEENGRGNFPPRFSGLQFPNYSSELNVNALELDDSALYLCASSPGTVSYEQYFGPGTRLTVT.

The CDR3 reads CASSQLTGGRNEAFF. As DNA, the CDR3 is TGTGCCAGCAGCCAACTTACAGGGGGGAGGAATGAAGCTTTCTTT. The rearrangement uses TRBV4-2 and TRBJ1-1, with 8 bases matching TRBD1. The CDR3 has 15 amino acids. Germline CDR1 reads LGHNA; CDR2 reads YNFKEQ. J lost 7 bases, V lost 2 bases, and 9 bases had no gene match.

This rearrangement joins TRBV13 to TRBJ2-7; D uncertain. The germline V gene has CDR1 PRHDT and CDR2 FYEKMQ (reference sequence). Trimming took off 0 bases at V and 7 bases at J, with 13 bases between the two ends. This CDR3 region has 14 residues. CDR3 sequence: CASSLGQRSWEQYF. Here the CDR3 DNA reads TGTGCCAGCAGCTTAGGGCAAAGATCATGGGAGCAGTACTTC.

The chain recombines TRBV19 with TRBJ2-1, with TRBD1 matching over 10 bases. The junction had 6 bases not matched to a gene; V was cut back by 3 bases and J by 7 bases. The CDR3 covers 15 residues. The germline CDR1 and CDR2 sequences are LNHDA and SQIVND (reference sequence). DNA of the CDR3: TGTGCCAGTAGTATGACGACAGGGGGCTGGAATGAGCAGTTCTTC. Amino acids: CASSMTTGGWNEQFF.

CDR3 DNA sequence: TGTGCCAGCAGCCTAGACCAGGGATACTACGAGCAGTACTTC. Amino acid sequence: CASSLDQGYYEQYF. V usage is TRBV2 and J usage is TRBJ2-7, with D possibly TRBD1 on 5 matching bases. This CDR3 has 14 amino acids. The germline CDR1 and CDR2 sequences are SNHLY and FYNNEI. V lost 6 bases to trimming and J lost 3 bases, with 15 bases between them.